This T cell receptor (beta chain) was sequenced during a study of blood T cell repertoires in COVID-19. At the level of the study: The study drew acute and convalescent COVID-19 samples from the United States, Italy and Spain. Nucleic acid was either cDNA or gDNA, and it came from T cells, B-cell-depleted T cells, or PBMCs.

Under the authors' procedure: Reference gene primers were amplified, and this amplification served to estimate nucleated cell counts. The method was immunoSEQ multiplex PCR; TCRdb's version includes in-frame clones alone and lacks a portion of them. V, J and clone size derive from that table, while D and trimming were established from the DNA sequence. Of about 270,000 clones listed, more than 75% were seen once; the top ten hold around 1.5%. Sequenced material: peripheral blood. The origin of this receptor is a woman in her fifties or sixties who had recovered from COVID-19.

CDR3 coding DNA: TGTGCCACCAGTCATCCGGGGACTGAAGCTTTCTTT. Residues: CATSHPGTEAFF. This rearrangement joins TRBV24-1 to TRBJ1-1; D remains ambiguous. Germline V gene data show CDR1 as KGHDR and CDR2 as SFDVKD. V lost 6 bases to trimming and J lost 5 bases, with 9 bases between them. The CDR3 covers 12 residues.